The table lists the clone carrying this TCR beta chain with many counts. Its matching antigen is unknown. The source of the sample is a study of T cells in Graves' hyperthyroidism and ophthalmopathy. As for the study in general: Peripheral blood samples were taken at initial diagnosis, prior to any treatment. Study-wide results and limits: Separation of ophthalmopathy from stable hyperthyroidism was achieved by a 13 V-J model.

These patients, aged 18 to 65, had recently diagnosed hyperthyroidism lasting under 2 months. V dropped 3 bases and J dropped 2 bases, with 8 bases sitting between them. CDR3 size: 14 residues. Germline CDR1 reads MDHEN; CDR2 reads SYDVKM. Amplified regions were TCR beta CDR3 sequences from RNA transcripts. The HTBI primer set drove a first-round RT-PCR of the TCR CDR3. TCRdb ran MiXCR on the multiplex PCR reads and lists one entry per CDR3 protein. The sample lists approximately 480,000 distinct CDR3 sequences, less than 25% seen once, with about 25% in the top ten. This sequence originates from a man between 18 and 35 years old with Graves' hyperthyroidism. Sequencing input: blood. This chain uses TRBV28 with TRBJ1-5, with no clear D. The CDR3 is CASSFNSGNQPQHF. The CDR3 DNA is TGTGCCAGCAGTTTCAACAGTGGCAATCAGCCCCAGCATTTT.